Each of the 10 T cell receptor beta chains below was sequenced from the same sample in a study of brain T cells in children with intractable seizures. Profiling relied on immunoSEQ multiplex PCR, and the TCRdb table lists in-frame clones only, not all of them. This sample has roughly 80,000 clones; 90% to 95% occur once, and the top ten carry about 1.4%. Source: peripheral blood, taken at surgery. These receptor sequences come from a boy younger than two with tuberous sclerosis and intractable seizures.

The CDR3 coding sequence is TGTGCCAGTAGTATAGATGGATGGGGCAGTAACTATGGCTACACCTTC. This encodes CASSIDGWGSNYGYTF. The rearrangement links TRBV19 to TRBJ1-2; TRBD1 is a possible D gene (5 bases). The CDR3 runs to 16 residues. CDR1 LNHDA and CDR2 SQIVND come from the germline V gene (reference sequence). The V end was cut by 0 bases, the J end by 1 base, with 12 bases between. The full variable domain, in which reference TRBV19 and TRBJ1-2 provide the parts outside the CDR3, is DGGITQSPKYLFRKEGQNVTLSCEQNLNHDAMYWYRQDPGQGLRLIYYSQIVNDFQKGDIAEGYSVSREKKESFPLTVTSAQKNPTAFYLCASSIDGWGSNYGYTFGSGTRLTVV.

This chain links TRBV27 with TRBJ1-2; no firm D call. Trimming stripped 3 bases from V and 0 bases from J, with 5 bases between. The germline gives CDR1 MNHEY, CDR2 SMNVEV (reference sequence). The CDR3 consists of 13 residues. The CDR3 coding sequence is TGTGCCAGCAGTTTGAAGCCTAACTATGGCTACACCTTC. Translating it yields CASSLKPNYGYTF.

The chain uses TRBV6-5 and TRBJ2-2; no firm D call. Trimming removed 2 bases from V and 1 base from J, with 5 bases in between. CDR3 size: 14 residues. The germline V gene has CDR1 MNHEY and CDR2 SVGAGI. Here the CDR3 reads CASSYRVNTGELFF. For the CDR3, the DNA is TGTGCCAGCAGTTACAGGGTGAACACCGGGGAGCTGTTTTTT.

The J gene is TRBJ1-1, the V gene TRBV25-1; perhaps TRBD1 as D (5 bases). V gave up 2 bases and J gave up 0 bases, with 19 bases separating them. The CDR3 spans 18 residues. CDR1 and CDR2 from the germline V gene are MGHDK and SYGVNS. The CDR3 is CASSERGSKKGLNTEAFF. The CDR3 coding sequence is TGTGCCAGCAGTGAACGGGGGTCTAAAAAGGGACTGAACACTGAAGCTTTCTTT.

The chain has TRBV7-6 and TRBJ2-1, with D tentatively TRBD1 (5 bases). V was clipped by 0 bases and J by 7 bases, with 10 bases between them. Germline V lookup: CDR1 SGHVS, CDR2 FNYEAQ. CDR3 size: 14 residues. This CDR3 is CASSLAWGSNEQFF. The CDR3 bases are TGTGCCAGCAGCTTAGCATGGGGCTCTAATGAGCAGTTCTTC. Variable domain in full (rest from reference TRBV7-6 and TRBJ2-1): GAGVSQSPRYKVTKRGQDVALRCDPISGHVSLYWYRQALGQGPEFLTYFNYEAQQDKSGLPNDRFSAERPEGSISTLTIQRTEQRDSAMYRCASSLAWGSNEQFFGPGTRLTVL.

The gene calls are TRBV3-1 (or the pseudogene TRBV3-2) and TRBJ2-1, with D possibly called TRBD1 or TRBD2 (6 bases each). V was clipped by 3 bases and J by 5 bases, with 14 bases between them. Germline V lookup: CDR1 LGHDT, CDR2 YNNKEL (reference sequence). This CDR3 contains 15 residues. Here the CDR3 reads CASSQNGGRDNEQFF. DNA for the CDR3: TGTGCCAGCAGCCAGAACGGGGGCCGGGACAATGAGCAGTTCTTC.

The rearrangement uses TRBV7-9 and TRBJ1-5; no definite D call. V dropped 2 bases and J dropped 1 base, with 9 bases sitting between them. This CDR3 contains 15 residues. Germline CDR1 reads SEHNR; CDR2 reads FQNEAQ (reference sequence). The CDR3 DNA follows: TGTGCCAGCAGCTTAAACAGCGAAAGCAATCAGCCCCAGCATTTT. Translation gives CASSLNSESNQPQHF.

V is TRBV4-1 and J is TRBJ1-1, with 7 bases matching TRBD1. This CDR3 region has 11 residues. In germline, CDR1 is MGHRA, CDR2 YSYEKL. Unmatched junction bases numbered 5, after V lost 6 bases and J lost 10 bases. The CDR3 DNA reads TGCGCCAGCAGTCCCGGGACAGCAGCTTTCTTT. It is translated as CASSPGTAAFF.

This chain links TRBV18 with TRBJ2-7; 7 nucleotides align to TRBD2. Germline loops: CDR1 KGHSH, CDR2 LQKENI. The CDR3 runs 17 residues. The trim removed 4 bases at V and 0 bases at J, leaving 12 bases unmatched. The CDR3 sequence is CASSLNRRAGSSYEQYF. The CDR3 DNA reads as TGTGCCAGCTCACTGAATAGGCGAGCGGGGAGCTCCTACGAGCAGTACTTC.

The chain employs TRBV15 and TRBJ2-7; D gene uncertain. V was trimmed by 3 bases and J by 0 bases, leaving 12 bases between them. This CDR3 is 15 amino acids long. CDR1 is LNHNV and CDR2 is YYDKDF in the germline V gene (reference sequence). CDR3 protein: CATSRADSFSYEQYF. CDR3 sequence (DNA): TGTGCCACCAGCAGGGCAGATTCTTTCTCCTACGAGCAGTACTTC.